Listed here is a single TCR beta chain. This clone has only a few counts. What antigen it recognizes has not been identified. No much larger clone exists at a distance of one base, and base qualities are not known. The CDR3 regions of human TCRbeta chains were analyzed by immunosequencing. As for the original processing: TCRs in the repertoires were compared against a reference library of SARS-CoV-2-specific TCRs that had been generated with the MIRA antigen-specificity platform. Breadth was defined as the fraction of unique TCRs that were SARS-CoV-2-associated. Depth was defined as the fraction of total T cells that were SARS-CoV-2-associated. Each spike-specific TCR was assigned to its reactive spike region and to a CD4 or CD8 class using the MIRA data. Log10-transformed breadth and depth values were compared by one-way ANOVA with Sidak's multiple comparisons tests. The table comes from immuneACCESS by way of TCRdb, which keeps in-frame sequences with V and J called. Part of the clones is missing from these tables; in studies checked, under half for an unresolved V gene and the rest for unknown reasons. V and J calls and clone size are copied from that table; D and trimming were computed from the DNA. Present in this sample are 120,000 or so clones, roughly 84% of which were seen just once. Approximately 16% of the sample is taken by the ten largest.

The sample originates from a study of T cell responses to AZD1222 COVID-19 vaccine (dated by TCRdb to the early 2020s). Regarding the research as a whole: A total of 233 trial participants underwent TCR sequencing, of whom some 210 received two doses of AZD1222 and about 26 received two doses of the MenACWY control vaccine. Trial participants were enrolled by age into subgroups of 18-55, 56-69 and 70-plus years, and around 140, 26 and 57 TCR-sequenced participants, respectively, were included in these subgroups.

This specimen's time point label, interpreted: about 28 days (+/-7) after the second vaccine dose. AZD1222 recipients with second doses at about 4 weeks or about 12 weeks were pooled, because spike-specific TCR depth and breadth did not differ between schedules. The vaccinee samples were drawn from two UK trials, COV001 and COV002, one of which was a single-blind randomized controlled phase 2/3 trial testing AZD1222 (ChAdOx1 nCoV-19) in healthy adults. Trial participant PBMC samples were collected at day 0 and day 28 after the second dose for TCRbeta chain sequencing. General study outcomes and caveats: Reportedly, almost half of the unique spike-specific TCRs recognized epitopes lying outside the regions that are mutated in the B.1.351 and B.1.1.7 variants. Spike-specific TCR breadth and depth rose significantly after two AZD1222 doses compared with day 0 and with MenACWY recipients. The vaccine-associated CD4 TCRs covered the entire spike protein, and the dominant responses fell in regions 160-218 and 743-854. Because no day 14 peak-response samples were available, the repertoires could be characterized only after the peak T cell response. Participants were mostly white British, with more females than males. The authors suggested clonal diversity may have been underestimated. Conclusions about previously exposed vaccinees are limited, since just five or six AZD1222 recipients were seropositive for SARS-CoV-2 at baseline. In the small 56-69-year group, the increase in depth fell short of significance, most likely because of low power.

This TCR was sampled from an adult who received the AZD1222 COVID-19 vaccine. The sample consisted of peripheral blood, taken 28 days after the second AZD1222 dose.

This receptor has the CDR3 CAWTGGTYGYTF. The DNA reads TGTGCCTGGACAGGGGGCACCTATGGCTACACCTTC. Rearrangement joined TRBV30 to TRBJ1-2; the junction holds 8 bases that match TRBD1. From the cysteine through the phenylalanine, the CDR3 covers 12 amino acids. Only the CDR3 region is kept as DNA, spanning 36 bases read in frame from base 1. Compared with germline, V lacks 4 bases and J lacks 4 bases; bases without a gene match: 2. Taken from the germline V gene (reference sequence), the CDR1 and CDR2 loops are GTSNPN and SVGIG.